At least ten counts were recorded for the clone carrying this T cell receptor (beta chain). These data belong to a study of T-cell reconstitution after alpha-beta-depleted transplantation in children. Preparation of the TCRbeta library was carried out with unique molecular identifiers. One entry per CDR3 protein, called by TCRdb with MiXCR from the PCR reads. Of roughly 610,000 distinct CDR3 sequences in the sample, more than 9% were seen once. The ends were cut back, 2 bases at V and 2 bases at J, with 9 bases in the middle. Germline CDR1 MGHDK, CDR2 SYGVNS. There are 15 residues in the CDR3. This sequence originates from a human donor who donated a stem cell graft to a child with acute myeloid leukemia. The chain has TRBV25-1 and TRBJ2-2; no clear D. Sequences were derived from PBMCs from the stem cell graft donor, sampled from the stem cell graft. In DNA, the CDR3 is TGTGCCAGCAGTGAACGAGCTTTCAACACCGGGGAGCTGTTTTTT. Translating gives CASSERAFNTGELFF.